Below, 11 T cell receptor beta chains from the same sample are listed, as sequenced in a study of blood T cells in healthy people across ages. The use of a sample-barcoded 5' primer and a J-beta primer mix characterized a second PCR of roughly 6 to 11 cycles. A single record per CDR3 protein comes from TCRdb applying MiXCR to the 5' RACE reads. The sample lists over 450,000 distinct CDR3 sequences; 24% were seen once. This same sample was also part of a study on T cells of mothers and their children.

Sequences were obtained from blood. These receptors were taken from a boy younger than 18 in good health.

This clonotype was detected only a few times. The genes are TRBV5-1 and TRBJ2-5; maybe TRBD1 (5 bases). The CDR3 contains 13 residues. Germline values: CDR1 SGHRS, CDR2 YFSETQ. Trimming took off 2 bases at V and 5 bases at J, with 10 bases between the two ends. DNA for the CDR3: TGCGCCAGCAGCTTACAGGACGGGGAGACCCAGTACTTC. Translated: CASSLQDGETQYF.

In this sample, this clonotype turned up a few times. This chain's CDR3 is CSAGTSGYEQYF. The CDR3 DNA is TGCAGCGCTGGGACTAGCGGCTACGAGCAGTACTTC. The gene calls are TRBV20-1 and TRBJ2-7, with 11 positions matching TRBD2. Looked up from germline, CDR1 is DFQATT and CDR2 is SNEGSKA (reference sequence). This CDR3 has 12 residues.

A few counts support this clonotype. The chain couples TRBV6-1 to TRBJ1-4, with a possible D match to TRBD1 (5 bases). The germline gives CDR1 MNHNS, CDR2 SASEGT. V dropped 6 bases and J dropped 8 bases, with 16 bases sitting between them. The CDR3 contains 14 residues. The CDR3 reads CASSRDGPVEKLFF. As DNA, the CDR3 is TGTGCCAGCAGCCGGGACGGACCGGTGGAAAAACTGTTTTTT.

This clonotype was seen a handful of times. The DNA of the CDR3 is TGTGCCAGCAGCCCACGGGAATCCGGGACTAGCGTTTACGAGCAGTACTTC. Protein sequence: CASSPRESGTSVYEQYF. The chain employs TRBV7-9 and TRBJ2-7; TRBD2 agrees at 10 bases. Germline V CDR1 and CDR2: SEHNR, FQNEAQ (reference sequence). CDR3 length equals 17 residues. Losses at the gene ends were 5 bases for V and 4 bases for J; bases not matched to a gene: 14. Supplemented by reference TRBV7-9 and TRBJ2-7, the full variable domain reads DTGVSQNPRHKITKRGQNVTFRCDPISEHNRLYWYRQTLGQGPEFLTYFQNEAQLEKSRLLSDRFSAERPKGSFSTLEIQRTEQGDSAMYLCASSPRESGTSVYEQYFGPGTRLTVT.

In this sample, this clonotype turned up a few times. This chain connects TRBV20-1 to TRBJ1-2; tentatively, D is TRBD1 (6 bases). The length of the CDR3 is 12 residues. Germline CDR1 DFQATT, CDR2 SNEGSKA (reference sequence). CDR3 nucleotides: TGCACCAACCTACAGGGAGCCTATGGCTACACCTTC. Translating gives CTNLQGAYGYTF.

This clonotype was counted a few times. V and J are TRBV28 and TRBJ2-1; D unresolved. With 7 bases removed from V and 2 bases from J, the gap between germline ends came to 15 bases. CDR1 and CDR2 (germline): MDHEN, SYDVKM. The CDR3 length is 15 residues. CDR3 nucleotides: TGTGCCAGCACCTACCTAGGACCCCCCTACAATGAGCAGTTCTTC. This encodes CASTYLGPPYNEQFF.

This clonotype was detected only a few times. The chain combines TRBV12-3 or TRBV12-4 with TRBJ2-5; TRBD1 agrees at 8 bases. The CDR3 runs to 14 residues. With V trimmed by 6 bases and J by 2 bases, 5 bases remained unmatched. The CDR3 loop is CASSMTGDQETQYF. In DNA, the CDR3 is TGTGCCAGCAGCATGACAGGGGATCAAGAGACCCAGTACTTC.

This clonotype was detected a few times. The V and J genes are TRBV6-2 or TRBV6-3 and TRBJ2-4; either TRBD1 or TRBD2 may supply D (5 bases each). This CDR3 is 11 amino acids long. Germline V CDR1 and CDR2: MNHEY, SVGEGT. CDR3 DNA: TGTGTCACCGAGGGGATGTACATTCAGTACTTC. Its protein product is CVTEGMYIQYF.

This rearrangement joins TRBV4-2 to TRBJ2-1; 11 positions match TRBD2. This CDR3 has 18 amino acids. J lost 9 bases, V lost 0 bases, and 13 bases had no gene match. Germline values: CDR1 LGHNA, CDR2 YNFKEQ. CDR3 sequence (DNA): TGTGCCAGCAGCCAAGAGGGACTAGCGGTAATGTTGGGGGGTGAGCAGTTCTTC. Residues: CASSQEGLAVMLGGEQFF.

This clonotype has more than one count but fewer than ten. CDR3 sequence: CASSRRLPTDTQYF. DNA for the CDR3: TGTGCCAGCAGTCGACGCTTACCCACAGATACGCAGTATTTT. The J gene is TRBJ2-3, the V gene TRBV6-5; unclear D gene. The CDR3 contains 14 residues. The V gene's germline CDR1 is MNHEY and CDR2 SVGAGI. V dropped 5 bases and J dropped 2 bases, with 11 bases sitting between them.

This clonotype occurred a few times. The CDR3 DNA follows: TGTGCCAGCAGCTTTATCATCGATGAGCAGTTCTTC. It yields the protein CASSFIIDEQFF. The chain has TRBV11-2 and TRBJ2-1; unclear D gene. V shed 3 bases and J shed 8 bases, with 8 bases lying between them. Germline CDR1 SGHAT, CDR2 FQNNGV. The CDR3 runs 12 residues.